This T cell receptor beta chain stems from a study of immune characterization of retroperitoneal liposarcoma. The CDR3 has 16 residues. Germline V gene data show CDR1 as WNHNN and CDR2 as SYGVQD (reference sequence). Trimming removed 2 bases from V and 7 bases from J, with 17 bases in between. In TCRdb, the PCR reads were re-called with MiXCR into one record per CDR3 protein. There are some 15,000 distinct CDR3 sequences in the sample; over 45% occur only once, and 9% to 15% lies in the top ten. V is TRBV10-1 and J is TRBJ1-4, with D possibly TRBD1 on 5 matching bases. This clonotype originated in a female donor with retroperitoneal liposarcoma. The material sequenced was tumor tissue. The CDR3 coding sequence is TGCGCCAGCAGTGAGGGGGGGGGGGGTTGCTTTGAAAAACTGTTTTTT. Protein: CASSEGGGGCFEKLFF.